What follows are 20 T cell receptor delta chains derived from one specimen sequenced in a study of Vδ1+ human thymocytes (dated by TCRdb to the late 2010s). Study-level results and caveats: Thymic TRG and TRD repertoires appeared highly polyclonal with Gaussian CDR3 length distributions, unlike oligoclonal peripheral blood repertoires.

Sequencing relied on an Illumina MiSeq. RNA was extracted with the RNeasy mini kit and reverse transcribed using Superscript III. Multiplex PCR was used to generate CDR3 amplicons, with pooled V-gene forward primers and a constant-region reverse primer carrying Illumina adaptor overhangs. Clones were re-identified by TCRdb from the public reads with CATT, and rows with the same DNA were merged. This sample comprises about 75,000 delta-chain clones, about 30% of them detected only once. The leading ten clones occupy approximately 0.3% of the sample. No cognate antigen is known for these TCRs. The sequenced sample consisted of Vdelta1+ gamma-delta thymocytes from the thymus. The sample's cell subset or site label, decoded: FACS-sorted CD3+ TCRalphabeta- TCRVdelta1+ TCRVdelta2- thymocytes. The receptors shown here come from a boy in the first two years of life who had congenital heart surgery.

This chain joins TRDV1 and TRDJ2; 7 positions match TRDD3. V was pared by 1 base and J by 0 bases, with 20 bases of the junction left unmatched. The CDR3 has 22 residues. Germline V gene data show CDR1 as TSWWSYY and CDR2 as QGS. This CDR3 is CALGEPIPIPGWGRSLTAQLFF. Written as DNA, the CDR3 is TGTGCTCTTGGGGAACCCATTCCAATCCCGGGATGGGGGAGATCTTTGACAGCACAACTCTTCTTT.

The chain carries TRDV1 and TRDJ1; no clear D. Germline assignment: CDR1 TSWWSYY and CDR2 QGS. V was pared by 6 bases and J by 3 bases, with 11 bases between. The CDR3 covers 13 residues. DNA for the CDR3: TGTGCTCTTGGTCAAATTCCGCCCGATAAACTCATCTTT. Its translation: CALGQIPPDKLIF.

This sequence joins TRDV1 and TRDJ1, with 7 positions matching TRDD3. Per the germline V gene, CDR1 is TSWWSYY and CDR2 is QGS. V was pared by 6 bases and J by 0 bases, with 22 bases of the junction left unmatched. The CDR3 spans 20 residues. In DNA, the CDR3 is TGTGCTCTTGGACTTCCCGCGGATGGGGGACGCTTTGGGTACACCGATAAACTCATCTTT. This translates into CALGLPADGGRFGYTDKLIF.

The gene calls are TRDV1 and TRDJ1, with D maybe TRDD2 (5 bases). The length of the CDR3 is 17 residues. Germline lookup yields CDR1 TSWWSYY and CDR2 QGS. Between the trimmed V and J ends, which lost 5 bases and 0 bases, there was a span of 19 bases. The CDR3 spells CALGSGLRRVDTDKLIF. CDR3 coding DNA: TGTGCTCTTGGGAGCGGCCTTCGGCGTGTTGACACCGATAAACTCATCTTT.

Note on this clone: The same CDR3 is also encoded by other DNA sequences in this sample. This chain links TRDV1 with TRDJ1, with 9 nucleotides matching TRDD2. The germline gives CDR1 TSWWSYY, CDR2 QGS. V dropped 5 bases and J dropped 6; count of bases not matched to a gene: 19. CDR3 length: 18 amino acids. The CDR3 spells CALGKVPSYAWWGNKLIF. As DNA, the CDR3 is TGTGCTCTTGGGAAGGTTCCTTCCTACGCTTGGTGGGGGAATAAACTCATCTTT.

In this sample, this clone turned up a few times. The chain combines TRDV1 with TRDJ1; 9 positions agree with TRDD2. V shed 0 bases and J 0 bases; nucleotides not matched to a gene: 23. CDR3 length: 23 amino acids. In germline, CDR1 is TSWWSYY, CDR2 QGS. The CDR3 is CALGELKSDLPTIRGEYTDKLIF. CDR3 nucleotides: TGTGCTCTTGGGGAACTAAAATCCGACCTTCCTACCATTAGGGGAGAGTACACCGATAAACTCATCTTT.

This clone showed up just a few times. V and J are TRDV1 and TRDJ1; no reliable D call. This CDR3 comprises 18 residues. V lost 2 bases and J lost 0, with 19 bases in between. Germline V gene data show CDR1 as TSWWSYY and CDR2 as QGS. CDR3 sequence: CALGESRLPIMYTDKLIF. The CDR3 coding sequence is TGTGCTCTTGGGGAATCCCGCCTCCCGATAATGTACACCGATAAACTCATCTTT.

The J gene is TRDJ1, the V gene TRDV1, with 8 bases fitting TRDD3. Trimming took 1 base from V and 4 from J; bases not matched to a gene: 32. The germline V gene encodes CDR1 TSWWSYY and CDR2 QGS. This CDR3 is 24 amino acids long. Here the CDR3 reads CALGERDMSATGGLGAPWVDKLIF. The CDR3 DNA reads as TGTGCTCTTGGGGAACGGGACATGTCTGCGACCGGGGGACTGGGGGCCCCATGGGTCGATAAACTCATCTTT.

This clone was counted between two and nine times. The chain is built from TRDV1 and TRDJ1; unclear D gene. CDR3 size: 14 residues. V lost 2 bases and J lost 1, with 8 bases in between. Germline assignment: CDR1 TSWWSYY and CDR2 QGS. As DNA, the CDR3 is TGTGCTCTTGGGGAAGGTTGGGCCACCGATAAACTCATCTTT. As protein: CALGEGWATDKLIF.

This chain joins TRDV1 and TRDJ1, with D possibly matching TRDD2 (5 bases). Germline V CDR1 and CDR2: TSWWSYY, QGS. The V and J ends lost 4 bases and 7 bases respectively, with 31 bases between them. The CDR3 is made up of 19 amino acids. The CDR3 DNA follows: TGTGCTCTTGGGGTCGTCCTAGGTGGATTACGGGTGGAGGGCGGTAAACTCATCTTT. This gives the protein CALGVVLGGLRVEGGKLIF.

V gene TRDV1 combines with J gene TRDJ1; 11 bases match TRDD3. This CDR3 region has 23 residues. V trimming: 2 bases; J trimming: 5 bases; junction bases outside the gene matches: 28. Germline lookup yields CDR1 TSWWSYY and CDR2 QGS. The CDR3 spells CALGERNLPSHSGGYRQIDKLIF. The DNA of the CDR3 is TGTGCTCTTGGGGAAAGGAATCTTCCCTCCCATTCTGGGGGATACCGCCAAATTGATAAACTCATCTTT.

The chain joins TRDV1 to TRDJ1, with 10 nucleotides matching TRDD3. The V gene's germline CDR1 is TSWWSYY and CDR2 QGS. The CDR3 extends over 20 amino acids. The J segment lost 0 bases and the V segment lost 4 bases, leaving 17 bases of the junction unmatched. The CDR3 spells CALGARGERWGITYTDKLIF. For the CDR3, the DNA is TGTGCTCTTGGGGCGAGGGGAGAGCGCTGGGGGATAACGTACACCGATAAACTCATCTTT.

The chain couples TRDV2 to TRDJ1, with TRDD3 identical over 11 bases. The CDR3 totals 16 residues. The junction had 12 bases not matched to a gene; V was cut back by 3 bases and J by 7 bases. Germline V gives CDR1 GEAIGNYY, CDR2 EKD. CDR3 sequence (DNA): TGTGCCTGTGACTCCCCGTACTGGGGGATATGGCGTAAACTCATCTTT. Its protein product is CACDSPYWGIWRKLIF.

This clone was detected only a few times. The junction does not match germline at one end; this may be a read error. The same CDR3 is also encoded by other DNA sequences in this sample. The chain is built from TRDV1 and TRDJ1; 7 bases agree with TRDD3. The germline gives CDR1 TSWWSYY, CDR2 QGS. The CDR3 runs to 19 residues. For the CDR3, the DNA is TGTGCCCTTGGGGAACCCCGCCGGCTGGGGGGGACTTCCACCGATAAACTCATCTTT. Translation: CALGEPRRLGGTSTDKLIF.

As to this clone: Other DNA variants within this sample encode the same CDR3. The genes are TRDV1 and TRDJ1; D unresolved. CDR3 length: 17 residues. V was trimmed by 2 bases and J by 5 bases, leaving 21 bases between them. Per the germline V gene, CDR1 is TSWWSYY and CDR2 is QGS. The CDR3 DNA reads TGTGCTCTTGGGGAAGTACTCGGCTACCCAAGGGTTGATAAACTCATCTTT. Translated, it gives CALGEVLGYPRVDKLIF.

The rearrangement joins TRDV1 to TRDJ1; perhaps TRDD2 as D (7 bases). Germline V gene data show CDR1 as TSWWSYY and CDR2 as QGS. The CDR3 is made up of 22 amino acids. The ends were cut back, 3 bases at V and 0 bases at J, with 32 bases in the middle. The CDR3 protein is CALGDYSYVWGFTPPYTDKLIF. The DNA for the CDR3 is TGTGCTCTTGGGGATTATTCCTACGTCTGGGGATTCACCCCTCCCTACACCGATAAACTCATCTTT.

This clone was seen only a few times. This chain connects TRDV1 to TRDJ1; TRDD3 matches 8 bases. V was clipped by 4 bases and J by 4 bases; unmatched bases: 8. The germline CDR1 and CDR2 sequences are TSWWSYY and QGS. The CDR3 runs to 15 residues. CDR3 nucleotides: TGTGCTCTTGGGGGGGCTGCTGGGGGACACGATAAACTCATCTTT. Its protein is CALGGAAGGHDKLIF.

Only a few counts were recorded for this clone. V is TRDV1 and J is TRDJ1, with 8 bases aligning to TRDD3. This CDR3 spans 18 amino acids. CDR1 TSWWSYY and CDR2 QGS come from the germline V gene. With 6 bases clipped from V and 0 bases from J, the junction kept 15 bases outside the gene matches. The DNA of the CDR3 is TGTGCTCTTGGACCCACTACGGACTGGGGGGCCAACACCGATAAACTCATCTTT. It codes for CALGPTTDWGANTDKLIF.

This rearrangement joins TRDV1 to TRDJ1; TRDD3 agrees at 9 bases. Germline CDR1 is TSWWSYY and CDR2 is QGS. V shed 0 bases, J shed 0 bases, and the junction held 14 bases outside the gene matches. CDR3 length: 20 amino acids. CDR3 region: CALGELLACWGIQYTDKLIF. For the CDR3, the DNA is TGTGCTCTTGGGGAACTACTGGCGTGCTGGGGGATTCAGTACACCGATAAACTCATCTTT.

This sequence joins TRDV1 and TRDJ1; 8 bases align to TRDD3. V shed 2 bases and J 0 bases; nucleotides not matched to a gene: 8. The CDR3 runs 17 residues. The germline CDR1 and CDR2 sequences are TSWWSYY and QGS. CDR3 region: CALGESRVLGDTDKLIF. Written as DNA, the CDR3 is TGTGCTCTTGGGGAATCCCGAGTACTGGGGGACACCGATAAACTCATCTTT.